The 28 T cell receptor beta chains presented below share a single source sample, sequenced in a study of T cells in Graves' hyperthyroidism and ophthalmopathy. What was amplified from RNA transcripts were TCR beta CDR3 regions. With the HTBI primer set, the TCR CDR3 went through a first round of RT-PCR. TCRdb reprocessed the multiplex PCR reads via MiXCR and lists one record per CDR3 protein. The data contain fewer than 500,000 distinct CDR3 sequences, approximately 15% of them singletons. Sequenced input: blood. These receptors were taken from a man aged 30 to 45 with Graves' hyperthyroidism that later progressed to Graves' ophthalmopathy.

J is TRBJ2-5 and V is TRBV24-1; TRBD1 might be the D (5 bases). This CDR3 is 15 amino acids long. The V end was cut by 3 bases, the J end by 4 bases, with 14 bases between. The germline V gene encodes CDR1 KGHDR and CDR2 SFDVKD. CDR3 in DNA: TGTGCCACCAGTGATCCTGACAGATGGTCAGAGACCCAGTACTTC. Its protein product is CATSDPDRWSETQYF.

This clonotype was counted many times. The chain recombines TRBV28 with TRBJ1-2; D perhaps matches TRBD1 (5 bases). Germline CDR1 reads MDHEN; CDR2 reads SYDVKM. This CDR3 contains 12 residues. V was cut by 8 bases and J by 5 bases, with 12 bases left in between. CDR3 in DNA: TGTGCCAGCTCACTTTCAGGGTATGGCTACACCTTC. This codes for CASSLSGYGYTF.

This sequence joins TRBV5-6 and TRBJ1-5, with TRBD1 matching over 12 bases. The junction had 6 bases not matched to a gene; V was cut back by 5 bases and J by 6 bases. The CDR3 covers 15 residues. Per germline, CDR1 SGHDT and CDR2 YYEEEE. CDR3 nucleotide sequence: TGTGCCAGCAGTTTTCGGGACAGGGGGCTTCAGCCCCAGCATTTT. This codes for CASSFRDRGLQPQHF.

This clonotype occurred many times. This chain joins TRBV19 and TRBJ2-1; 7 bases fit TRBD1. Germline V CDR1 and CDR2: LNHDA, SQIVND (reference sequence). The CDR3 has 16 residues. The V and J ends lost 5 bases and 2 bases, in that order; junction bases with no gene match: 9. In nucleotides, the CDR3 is TGTGCCAGTAGTCCGAGGACAGGTACCGCCTACAATGAGCAGTTCTTC. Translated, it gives CASSPRTGTAYNEQFF.

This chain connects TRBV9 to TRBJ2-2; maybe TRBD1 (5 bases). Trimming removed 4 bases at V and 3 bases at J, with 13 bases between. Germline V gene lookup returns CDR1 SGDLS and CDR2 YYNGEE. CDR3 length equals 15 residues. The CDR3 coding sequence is TGTGCCAGCAGCCCCCTAGACAGTTACACCGGGGAGCTGTTTTTT. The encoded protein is CASSPLDSYTGELFF.

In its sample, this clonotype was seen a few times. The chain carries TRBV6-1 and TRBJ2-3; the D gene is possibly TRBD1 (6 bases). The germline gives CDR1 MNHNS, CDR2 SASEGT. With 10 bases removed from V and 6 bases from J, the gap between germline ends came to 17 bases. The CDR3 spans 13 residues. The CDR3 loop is CATRSWDIDTQYF. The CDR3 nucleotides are TGTGCCACACGTTCGTGGGACATCGATACGCAGTATTTT.

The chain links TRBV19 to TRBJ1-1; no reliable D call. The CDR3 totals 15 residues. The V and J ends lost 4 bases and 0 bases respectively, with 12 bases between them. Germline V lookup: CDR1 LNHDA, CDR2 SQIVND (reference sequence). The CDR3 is CASSNPRTVNTEAFF. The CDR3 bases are TGTGCCAGTAGTAACCCGCGGACGGTGAACACTGAAGCTTTCTTT.

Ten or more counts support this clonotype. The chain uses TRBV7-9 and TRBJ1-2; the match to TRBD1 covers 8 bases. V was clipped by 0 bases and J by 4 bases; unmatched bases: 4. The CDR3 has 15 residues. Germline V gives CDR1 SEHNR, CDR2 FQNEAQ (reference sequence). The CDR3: CASSLAQTGGYGYTF. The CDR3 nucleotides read TGTGCCAGCAGCTTAGCACAAACAGGGGGCTATGGCTACACCTTC. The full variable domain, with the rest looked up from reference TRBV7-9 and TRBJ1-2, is DTGVSQNPRHKITKRGQNVTFRCDPISEHNRLYWYRQTLGQGPEFLTYFQNEAQLEKSRLLSDRFSAERPKGSFSTLEIQRTEQGDSAMYLCASSLAQTGGYGYTFGSGTRLTVV.

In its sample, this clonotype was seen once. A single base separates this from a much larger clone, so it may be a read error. CDR3 nucleotides: TGTGCCAGCACCCTAGCGAGGGTCTACGAGCAGTACTTC. Translated: CASTLARVYEQYF. The rearrangement links TRBV7-9 to TRBJ2-7, with a weak D call TRBD2 (6 bases). Trimming removed 7 bases at V and 3 bases at J, with 13 bases between. The CDR3 is made up of 13 amino acids. Per the germline V gene, CDR1 is SEHNR and CDR2 is FQNEAQ (reference sequence).

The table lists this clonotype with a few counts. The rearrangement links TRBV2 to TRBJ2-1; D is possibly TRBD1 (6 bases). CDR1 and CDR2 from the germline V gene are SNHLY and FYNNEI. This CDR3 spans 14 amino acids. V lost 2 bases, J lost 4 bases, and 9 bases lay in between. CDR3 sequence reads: CASSEQGSYNEQFF. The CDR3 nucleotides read TGTGCCAGCAGTGAACAGGGGTCTTACAATGAGCAGTTCTTC.

Here the CDR3 DNA reads TGCGCCAGCAGCCAAGATCGGACGACCCACACCGGGGAGCTGTTTTTT. Protein product: CASSQDRTTHTGELFF. This sequence joins TRBV4-1 and TRBJ2-2; D unresolved. The CDR3 sequence is 16 residues long. Trimming left V 0 bases short and J 3 bases short, with 11 bases between. CDR1 MGHRA and CDR2 YSYEKL come from the germline V gene.

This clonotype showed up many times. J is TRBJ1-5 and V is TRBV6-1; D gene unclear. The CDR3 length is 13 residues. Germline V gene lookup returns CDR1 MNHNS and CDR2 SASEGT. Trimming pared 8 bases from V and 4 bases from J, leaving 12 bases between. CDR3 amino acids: CASRGASNQPQHF. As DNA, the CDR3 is TGTGCCAGCCGGGGTGCGTCAAATCAGCCCCAGCATTTT.

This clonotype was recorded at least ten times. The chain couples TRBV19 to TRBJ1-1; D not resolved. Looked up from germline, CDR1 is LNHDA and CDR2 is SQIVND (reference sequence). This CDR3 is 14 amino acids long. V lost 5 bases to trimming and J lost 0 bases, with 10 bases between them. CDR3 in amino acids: CASSPVPLNTEAFF. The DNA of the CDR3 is TGTGCCAGTAGTCCCGTCCCGTTGAACACTGAAGCTTTCTTT. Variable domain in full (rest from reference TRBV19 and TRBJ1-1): DGGITQSPKYLFRKEGQNVTLSCEQNLNHDAMYWYRQDPGQGLRLIYYSQIVNDFQKGDIAEGYSVSREKKESFPLTVTSAQKNPTAFYLCASSPVPLNTEAFFGQGTRLTVV.

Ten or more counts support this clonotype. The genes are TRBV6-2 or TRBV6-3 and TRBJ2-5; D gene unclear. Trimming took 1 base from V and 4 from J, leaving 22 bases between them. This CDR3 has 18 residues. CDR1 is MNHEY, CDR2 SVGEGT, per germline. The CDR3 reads CASSYLALLGTIGETQYF. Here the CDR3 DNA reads TGTGCCAGCAGTTACTTGGCCTTACTCGGAACGATAGGAGAGACCCAGTACTTC.

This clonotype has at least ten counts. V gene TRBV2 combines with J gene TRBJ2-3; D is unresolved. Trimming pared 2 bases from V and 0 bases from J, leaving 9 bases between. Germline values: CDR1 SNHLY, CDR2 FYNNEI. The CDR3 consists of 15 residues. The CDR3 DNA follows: TGTGCCAGCAGTGAAAGGCTCGAGAGCACAGATACGCAGTATTTT. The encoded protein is CASSERLESTDTQYF. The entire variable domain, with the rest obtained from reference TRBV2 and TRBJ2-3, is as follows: EPEVTQTPSHQVTQMGQEVILRCVPISNHLYFYWYRQILGQKVEFLVSFYNNEISEKSEIFDDQFSVERPDGSNFTLKIRSTKLEDSAMYFCASSERLESTDTQYFGPGTRLTVL.

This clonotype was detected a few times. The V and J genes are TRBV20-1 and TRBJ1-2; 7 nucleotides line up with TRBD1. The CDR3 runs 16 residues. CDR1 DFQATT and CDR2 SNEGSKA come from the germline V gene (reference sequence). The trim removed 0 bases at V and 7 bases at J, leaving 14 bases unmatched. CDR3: CSARDPQVKGARGYTF. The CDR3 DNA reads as TGCAGTGCTAGAGATCCCCAGGTGAAGGGGGCGCGTGGCTACACCTTC.

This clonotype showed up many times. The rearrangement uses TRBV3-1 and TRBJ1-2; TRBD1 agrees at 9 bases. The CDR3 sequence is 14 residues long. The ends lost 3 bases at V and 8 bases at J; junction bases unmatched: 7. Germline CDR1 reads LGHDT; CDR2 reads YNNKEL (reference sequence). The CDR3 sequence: CASSHRDRAGGYTF. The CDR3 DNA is TGTGCCAGCAGCCACCGGGACAGGGCGGGAGGCTACACCTTC.

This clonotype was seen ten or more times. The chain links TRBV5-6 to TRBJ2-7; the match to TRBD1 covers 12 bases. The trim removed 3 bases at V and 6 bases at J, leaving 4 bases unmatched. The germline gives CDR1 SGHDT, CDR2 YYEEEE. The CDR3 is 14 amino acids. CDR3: CASSWDRGRAEQYF. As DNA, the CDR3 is TGTGCCAGCAGCTGGGACAGGGGGCGCGCCGAGCAGTACTTC.

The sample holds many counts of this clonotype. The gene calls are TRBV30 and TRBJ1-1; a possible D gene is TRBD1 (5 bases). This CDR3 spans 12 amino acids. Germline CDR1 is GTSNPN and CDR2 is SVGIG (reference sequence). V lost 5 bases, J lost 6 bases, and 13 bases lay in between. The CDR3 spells CAWFSGDPEAFF. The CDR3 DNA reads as TGTGCCTGGTTCTCCGGGGACCCTGAAGCTTTCTTT.

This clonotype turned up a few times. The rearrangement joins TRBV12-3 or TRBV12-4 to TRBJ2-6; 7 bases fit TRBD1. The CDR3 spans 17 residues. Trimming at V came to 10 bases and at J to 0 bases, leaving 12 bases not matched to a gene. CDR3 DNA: TGTGCCACCCCTTATGGGGACAGTAACTCTGGGGCCAACGTCCTGACTTTC. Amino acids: CATPYGDSNSGANVLTF.

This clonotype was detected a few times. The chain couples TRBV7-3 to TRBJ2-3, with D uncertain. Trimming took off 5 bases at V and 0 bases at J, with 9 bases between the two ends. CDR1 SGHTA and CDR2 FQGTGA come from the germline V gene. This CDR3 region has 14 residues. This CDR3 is CASSAHGSTDTQYF. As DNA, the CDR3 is TGTGCCAGCAGCGCCCATGGGAGCACAGATACGCAGTATTTT.

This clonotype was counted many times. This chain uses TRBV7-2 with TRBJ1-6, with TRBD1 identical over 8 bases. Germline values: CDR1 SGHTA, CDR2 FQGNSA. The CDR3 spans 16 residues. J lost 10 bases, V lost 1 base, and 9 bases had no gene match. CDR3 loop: CASSLEGAGGTSPLHF. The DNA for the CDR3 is TGTGCCAGCAGCTTAGAGGGTGCAGGGGGCACGTCACCCCTCCACTTT.

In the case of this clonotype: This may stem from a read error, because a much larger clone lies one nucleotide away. This CDR3 is CASSAPAGGTGELFF. The CDR3 coding sequence is TGTGCCAGCAGTGCCCCGGCAGGGGGCACCGGGGAGCTGTTTTTT. V and J are TRBV6-2 or TRBV6-3 and TRBJ2-2, with 7 bases matching TRBD1. V dropped 5 bases and J dropped 4; count of bases not matched to a gene: 7. Germline CDR1 is MNHEY and CDR2 is SVGEGT. This CDR3 comprises 15 residues.

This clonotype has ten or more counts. CDR3 amino acids: CASSQDAVWGKTQYF. CDR3 in DNA: TGTGCCAGCAGCCAAGATGCAGTCTGGGGGAAGACCCAGTACTTC. The chain recombines TRBV3-1 with TRBJ2-5; the D call may be TRBD1 or TRBD2 (5 bases each). The CDR3 is 15 amino acids. The V gene's germline CDR1 is LGHDT and CDR2 YNNKEL (reference sequence). V lost 0 bases, J lost 6 bases, and 14 bases lay in between.

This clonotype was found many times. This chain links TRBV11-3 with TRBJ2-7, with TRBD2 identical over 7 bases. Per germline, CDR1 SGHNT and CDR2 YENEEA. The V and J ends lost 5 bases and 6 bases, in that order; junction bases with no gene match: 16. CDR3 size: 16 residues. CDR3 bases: TGTGCCAGCAGCCACAATCCGGGACTACTCCCTCGCGAGCAGTACTTC. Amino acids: CASSHNPGLLPREQYF.

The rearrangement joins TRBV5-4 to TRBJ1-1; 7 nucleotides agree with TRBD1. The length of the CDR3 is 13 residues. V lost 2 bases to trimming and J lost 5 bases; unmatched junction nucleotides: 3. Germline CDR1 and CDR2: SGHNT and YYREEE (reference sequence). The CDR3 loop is CASSLQGKTEAFF. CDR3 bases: TGTGCCAGCAGCTTACAGGGGAAAACTGAAGCTTTCTTT.

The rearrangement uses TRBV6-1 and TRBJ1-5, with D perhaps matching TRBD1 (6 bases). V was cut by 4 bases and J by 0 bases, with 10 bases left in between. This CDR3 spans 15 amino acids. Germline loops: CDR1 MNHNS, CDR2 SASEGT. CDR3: CASSGDRCSNQPQHF. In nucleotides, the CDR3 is TGTGCCAGCAGTGGCGACAGGTGTAGCAATCAGCCCCAGCATTTT.

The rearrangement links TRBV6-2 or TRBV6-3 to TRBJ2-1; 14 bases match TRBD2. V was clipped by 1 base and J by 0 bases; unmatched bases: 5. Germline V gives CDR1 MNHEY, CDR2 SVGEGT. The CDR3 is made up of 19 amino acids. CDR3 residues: CASSYWTSGGSSSYNEQFF. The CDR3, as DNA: TGTGCCAGCAGTTACTGGACTAGCGGGGGGTCGAGCTCCTACAATGAGCAGTTCTTC.